This passage covers 27 T cell receptor beta chains from one sample sequenced in a study of shared clonotypes between healthy human individuals. Naive-designated CD8 cells lacked CD45RO, were positively enriched for CCR7, and omitted terminally differentiated effector memory CD45RA+ cells. Only in-frame clones appear in the TCRdb table, and some are missing; sequencing was by immunoSEQ multiplex PCR. The data contain 1.5 million to 2.5 million clones, about 95% of them seen just once; the ten biggest clones take up 1.2%. Sequencing was performed on naive CD8+ T cells sorted from blood. These receptors originate from a man between 18 and 35 years old in good health.

This rearrangement joins TRBV9 to TRBJ2-3; the D gene is possibly TRBD1 (5 bases). In germline, CDR1 is SGDLS, CDR2 YYNGEE. This CDR3 contains 14 residues. V lost 1 base and J 3 bases, leaving 9 bases between the germline ends. DNA of the CDR3: TGTGCCAGCAGCGTAACCCCAGGGACAGATACGCAGTATTTT. Residues: CASSVTPGTDTQYF. Drawing the rest from reference TRBV9 and TRBJ2-3, the complete variable domain is DSGVTQTPKHLITATGQRVTLRCSPRSGDLSVYWYQQSLDQGLQFLIQYYNGEERAKGNILERFSAQQFPDLHSELNLSSLELGDSALYFCASSVTPGTDTQYFGPGTRLTVL.

In DNA form, the CDR3 reads TGTGCCACCAGAACGGGGGGGTACACTGAAGCTTTCTTT. As protein: CATRTGGYTEAFF. The J gene is TRBJ1-1, the V gene TRBV6-6; D is possibly TRBD1 (5 bases). The CDR3 contains 13 residues. CDR1 and CDR2 (germline): MNHNY, SVGAGI (reference sequence). Trimming shortened V by 10 bases and J by 3 bases, and 15 bases separated the two germline ends.

The chain joins TRBV4-1 to TRBJ2-5; 10 bases map to TRBD2. The CDR3 has 19 residues. J was trimmed by 0 bases and V by 0 bases; bases with no gene match: 10. Germline V gives CDR1 MGHRA, CDR2 YSYEKL. CDR3 DNA: TGCGCCAGCAGCCAAGATTCGGCTAGCGGGAGTTTGTACCAAGAGACCCAGTACTTC. This translates into CASSQDSASGSLYQETQYF.

The chain employs TRBV5-8 and TRBJ1-1; D is undetermined. Germline V gene sequence: CDR1 SGHTS, CDR2 YDEGEE. The length of the CDR3 is 14 residues. V lost 0 bases, J lost 3 bases, and 9 bases lay in between. The CDR3 region has the DNA TGTGCCAGCAGCTTGGATGTCAGTTACACTGAAGCTTTCTTT. It yields the protein CASSLDVSYTEAFF.

V and J are TRBV4-1 and TRBJ2-3; 7 positions match TRBD2. Germline CDR1 is MGHRA and CDR2 is YSYEKL. With V trimmed by 5 bases and J by 6 bases, 14 bases remained unmatched. This CDR3 has 16 residues. CDR3 protein: CASSEKGAGAGDTQYF. In DNA form, the CDR3 reads TGCGCCAGCAGCGAAAAGGGCGCGGGAGCAGGGGATACGCAGTATTTT.

The chain links TRBV4-1 to TRBJ1-4, with 8 bases that match TRBD1. The germline CDR1 and CDR2 sequences are MGHRA and YSYEKL. Trimming at V came to 7 bases and at J to 5 bases, leaving 9 bases not matched to a gene. CDR3 length: 15 residues. CDR3 in DNA: TGCGCCAGCACCCTTTCGGACAGGGTAAATGAAAAACTGTTTTTT. This encodes CASTLSDRVNEKLFF.

This chain connects TRBV5-6 to TRBJ2-3, with D maybe TRBD2 (6 bases). Germline V gives CDR1 SGHDT, CDR2 YYEEEE. The CDR3 extends over 15 amino acids. Trimming cost V 4 bases and J 2 bases, with 14 bases left between them. CDR3: CASSREEGITDTQYF. The CDR3 DNA follows: TGTGCCAGCAGCCGTGAGGAGGGGATCACAGATACGCAGTATTTT. Looking up the rest from reference TRBV5-6 and TRBJ2-3 gives the full variable domain: DAGVTQSPTHLIKTRGQQVTLRCSPKSGHDTVSWYQQALGQGPQFIFQYYEEEERQRGNFPDRFSGHQFPNYSSELNVNALLLGDSALYLCASSREEGITDTQYFGPGTRLTVL.

This sequence joins TRBV7-9 and TRBJ2-1; D uncertain. The CDR3 spans 11 residues. Trimming cost V 5 bases and J 12 bases, with 11 bases left between them. The V gene's germline CDR1 is SEHNR and CDR2 FQNEAQ (reference sequence). CDR3 amino acids: CASSPTDVQFF. In nucleotides, the CDR3 is TGTGCCAGCAGCCCCACGGACGTGCAGTTCTTC. Full variable domain (outside the CDR3, taken from reference TRBV7-9 and TRBJ2-1): DTGVSQNPRHKITKRGQNVTFRCDPISEHNRLYWYRQTLGQGPEFLTYFQNEAQLEKSRLLSDRFSAERPKGSFSTLEIQRTEQGDSAMYLCASSPTDVQFFGPGTRLTVL.

This chain uses TRBV5-8 with TRBJ2-3, with 7 bases identical to TRBD2. The CDR3 is 15 amino acids. The germline V gene encodes CDR1 SGHTS and CDR2 YDEGEE. Losses at the gene ends were 0 bases for V and 1 base for J; bases not matched to a gene: 2. The CDR3 region has the DNA TGTGCCAGCAGCTTGGTCGCGGGGGGCACAGATACGCAGTATTTT. Translation gives CASSLVAGGTDTQYF.

The V and J genes are TRBV19 and TRBJ2-7; no firm D call. This CDR3 comprises 14 residues. Per the germline V gene, CDR1 is LNHDA and CDR2 is SQIVND (reference sequence). The V end lost 5 bases, the J end lost 0 bases, and 11 bases lay between the germline ends. The CDR3 region is CASSPHLSSYEQYF. As DNA, the CDR3 is TGTGCCAGTAGTCCCCACCTAAGCTCCTACGAGCAGTACTTC.

The chain is built from TRBV5-6 and TRBJ1-3; D gene unclear. The V end was cut by 3 bases, the J end by 8 bases, with 9 bases between. The CDR3 has 12 residues. CDR1 is SGHDT and CDR2 is YYEEEE in the germline V gene. The CDR3: CASSSQLDTIYF. CDR3 DNA: TGTGCCAGCAGCTCGCAATTAGACACCATATATTTT. Filled out from reference TRBV5-6 and TRBJ1-3, the complete variable domain reads DAGVTQSPTHLIKTRGQQVTLRCSPKSGHDTVSWYQQALGQGPQFIFQYYEEEERQRGNFPDRFSGHQFPNYSSELNVNALLLGDSALYLCASSSQLDTIYFGEGSWLTVV.

This sequence joins TRBV6-1 and TRBJ2-2; 7 bases align to TRBD2. Germline values: CDR1 MNHNS, CDR2 SASEGT. J lost 0 bases, V lost 4 bases, and 8 bases had no gene match. This CDR3 has 17 amino acids. For the CDR3, the DNA is TGTGCCAGCAGTGTGGGACTACCAAACGCGAACACCGGGGAGCTGTTTTTT. Its protein is CASSVGLPNANTGELFF.

The chain couples TRBV11-2 to TRBJ2-7, with 9 bases fitting TRBD2. The CDR3 is made up of 15 amino acids. Germline CDR1 and CDR2: SGHAT and FQNNGV. The trim removed 5 bases at V and 6 bases at J, leaving 11 bases unmatched. The CDR3 spells CASSQIAGALREQYF. Here the CDR3 DNA reads TGTGCCAGCAGCCAAATAGCGGGAGCGCTTCGCGAGCAGTACTTC.

The gene calls are TRBV28 and TRBJ1-6, with 8 bases aligning to TRBD1. Per the germline V gene, CDR1 is MDHEN and CDR2 is SYDVKM. The junction had 7 bases not matched to a gene; V was cut back by 5 bases and J by 4 bases. This CDR3 has 16 residues. The chain's CDR3 is CASSPRDRFYNSPLHF. DNA of the CDR3: TGTGCCAGCAGTCCCCGGGACAGGTTTTATAATTCACCCCTCCACTTT.

A note on this clone: The same CDR3 can be traced to other DNA sequences in this sample. The chain is built from TRBV28 and TRBJ1-5, with TRBD1 as a possible D gene (5 bases). V dropped 3 bases and J dropped 7 bases, with 7 bases sitting between them. This CDR3 region has 12 residues. Germline V gene data show CDR1 as MDHEN and CDR2 as SYDVKM. The CDR3 region has the DNA TGTGCCAGCAGTTTTGGGGGGCAGCCCCAGCATTTT. Protein sequence: CASSFGGQPQHF. The full variable domain, rest sourced from reference TRBV28 and TRBJ1-5, is DVKVTQSSRYLVKRTGEKVFLECVQDMDHENMFWYRQDPGLGLRLIYFSYDVKMKEKGDIPEGYSVSREKKERFSLILESASTNQTSMYLCASSFGGQPQHFGDGTRLSIL.

The V gene is TRBV2, the J gene TRBJ2-3, with 9 bases fitting TRBD1. J lost 3 bases, V lost 6 bases, and 7 bases had no gene match. The CDR3 loop spans 15 amino acids. The germline V gene encodes CDR1 SNHLY and CDR2 FYNNEI. This CDR3 is CASREQGAGTDTQYF. The CDR3 coding sequence is TGTGCCAGCAGGGAACAGGGGGCCGGGACAGATACGCAGTATTTT.

This chain joins TRBV6-1 and TRBJ1-2, with 7 bases aligning to TRBD1. J gave up 4 bases and V 2 bases, and 4 bases lay outside the gene matches. Germline assignment: CDR1 MNHNS and CDR2 SASEGT. CDR3 size: 14 residues. As DNA, the CDR3 is TGTGCCAGCAGTGAAACCGGGACAGCCTATGGCTACACCTTC. Translated: CASSETGTAYGYTF.

CDR3 residues: CASSSTGGSGSYEQYF. The CDR3 bases are TGTGCCAGCAGCTCAACAGGGGGCTCGGGTTCCTACGAGCAGTACTTC. This chain joins TRBV7-6 and TRBJ2-7; 9 nucleotides line up with TRBD1. With V trimmed by 4 bases and J by 1 base, 8 bases remained unmatched. CDR1 SGHVS and CDR2 FNYEAQ come from the germline V gene. This CDR3 is built from 16 residues.

This rearrangement joins TRBV5-1 to TRBJ2-7; 15 bases are a match to TRBD2. Unmatched junction bases numbered 13, after V lost 1 base and J lost 5 bases. The CDR3 totals 19 residues. Germline CDR1 SGHRS, CDR2 YFSETQ. The CDR3 nucleotides read TGCGCCAGCAGCTTGAACTCTAGGACTAGCGGGAGGGCCTTCCACGAGCAGTACTTC. Protein sequence: CASSLNSRTSGRAFHEQYF.

The V gene is TRBV4-2, the J gene TRBJ2-7; 8 bases map to TRBD2. This CDR3 is 14 amino acids long. Germline CDR1 and CDR2: LGHNA and YNFKEQ. After removal of 0 bases from V and 7 bases from J, the junction contained 5 bases not matched to a gene. CDR3 in DNA: TGTGCCAGCAGCCAAGATGAGGGACTAGGGGAGCAGTACTTC. It codes for CASSQDEGLGEQYF.

This chain connects TRBV27 to TRBJ2-1; D is undetermined. V shed 3 bases and J shed 6 bases, with 12 bases lying between them. This CDR3 spans 14 amino acids. The germline V gene has CDR1 MNHEY and CDR2 SMNVEV (reference sequence). The CDR3 DNA follows: TGTGCCAGCAGTTTCCACTTGGGCGGCAATGAGCAGTTCTTC. This gives the protein CASSFHLGGNEQFF.

J is TRBJ2-7 and V is TRBV6-5; 10 bases agree with TRBD1. In germline, CDR1 is MNHEY, CDR2 SVGAGI. The J segment lost 2 bases and the V segment lost 2 bases, leaving 6 bases of the junction unmatched. This CDR3 has 16 amino acids. CDR3 loop: CASSYPTGGDPYEQYF. The CDR3 DNA follows: TGTGCCAGCAGTTACCCGACAGGGGGCGACCCCTACGAGCAGTACTTC.

In the case of this clone: Other nucleotide sequences in the sample specify the same CDR3. The chain is built from TRBV5-6 and TRBJ2-7; 8 bases map to TRBD1. Germline CDR1 and CDR2: SGHDT and YYEEEE. The CDR3 is made up of 15 amino acids. Trimming at V came to 0 bases and at J to 1 base, leaving 3 bases not matched to a gene. The CDR3: CASSLGGTGSYEQYF. The CDR3 nucleotides read TGTGCCAGCAGCTTGGGGGGGACAGGTTCCTACGAGCAGTACTTC.

The rearrangement links TRBV30 to TRBJ1-4, with TRBD1 matching 12 bases. The CDR3 totals 20 residues. Per the germline V gene, CDR1 is GTSNPN and CDR2 is SVGIG (reference sequence). V was pared by 0 bases and J by 7 bases, with 18 bases of the junction left unmatched. CDR3 nucleotides: TGTGCCTGGAGTGTTGCAGGCCCGGGACAGGGGGCGCAATGGAGTGAAAAACTGTTTTTT. Protein: CAWSVAGPGQGAQWSEKLFF.

The chain has TRBV27 and TRBJ2-5; 7 bases agree with TRBD1. CDR3 size: 16 residues. V lost 0 bases, J lost 4 bases, and 8 bases stayed unmatched. CDR1 MNHEY and CDR2 SMNVEV come from the germline V gene (reference sequence). The CDR3 DNA reads as TGTGCCAGCAGTTTATCGACCGTACAGGGGCCAGAGACCCAGTACTTC. The encoded protein is CASSLSTVQGPETQYF.

The chain links TRBV2 to TRBJ2-7, with D hard to call. The germline V gene has CDR1 SNHLY and CDR2 FYNNEI. CDR3 length: 15 residues. V shed 0 bases and J shed 6 bases, with 15 bases lying between them. The CDR3 sequence: CASSEAVGPVGEQYF. The CDR3 nucleotides are TGTGCCAGCAGTGAAGCTGTTGGACCTGTCGGCGAGCAGTACTTC.

This chain links TRBV7-9 with TRBJ2-5, with a possible D match to TRBD2 (6 bases). Per the germline V gene, CDR1 is SEHNR and CDR2 is FQNEAQ (reference sequence). V was pared by 2 bases and J by 0 bases, with 10 bases between. This CDR3 contains 15 residues. As DNA, the CDR3 is TGTGCCAGCAGCTTATTCGGGGGAGACCAAGAGACCCAGTACTTC. Translation: CASSLFGGDQETQYF.